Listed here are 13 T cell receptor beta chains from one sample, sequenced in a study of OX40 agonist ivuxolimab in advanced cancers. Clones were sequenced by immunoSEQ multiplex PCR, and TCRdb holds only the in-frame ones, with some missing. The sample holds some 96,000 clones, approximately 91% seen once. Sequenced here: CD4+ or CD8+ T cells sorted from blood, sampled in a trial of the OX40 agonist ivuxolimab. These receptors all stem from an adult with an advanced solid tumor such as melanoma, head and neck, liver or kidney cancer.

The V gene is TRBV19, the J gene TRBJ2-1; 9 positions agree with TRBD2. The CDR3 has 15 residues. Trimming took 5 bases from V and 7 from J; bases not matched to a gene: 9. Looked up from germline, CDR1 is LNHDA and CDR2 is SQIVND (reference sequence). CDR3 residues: CASSEGGRALNEQFF. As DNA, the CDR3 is TGTGCCAGTAGTGAAGGCGGGAGGGCGCTGAATGAGCAGTTCTTC.

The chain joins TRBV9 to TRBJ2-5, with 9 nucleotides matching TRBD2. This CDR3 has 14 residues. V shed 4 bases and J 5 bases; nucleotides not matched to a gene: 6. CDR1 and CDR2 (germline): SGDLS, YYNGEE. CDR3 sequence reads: CASSLSGRLETQYF. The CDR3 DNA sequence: TGTGCCAGCAGCCTTAGCGGGAGATTGGAGACCCAGTACTTC.

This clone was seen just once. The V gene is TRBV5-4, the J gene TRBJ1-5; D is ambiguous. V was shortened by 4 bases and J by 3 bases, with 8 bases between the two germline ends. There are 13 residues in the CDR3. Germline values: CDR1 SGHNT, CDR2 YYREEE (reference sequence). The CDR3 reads CASSPGHNQPQHF. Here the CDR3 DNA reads TGTGCCAGCAGCCCGGGTCACAATCAGCCCCAGCATTTT.

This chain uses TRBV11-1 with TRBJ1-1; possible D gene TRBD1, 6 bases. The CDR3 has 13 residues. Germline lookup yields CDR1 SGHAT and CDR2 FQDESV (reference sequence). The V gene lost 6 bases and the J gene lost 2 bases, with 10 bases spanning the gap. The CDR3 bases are TGTGCCAGCAGTCGGACAGCCAACACTGAAGCTTTCTTT. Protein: CASSRTANTEAFF.

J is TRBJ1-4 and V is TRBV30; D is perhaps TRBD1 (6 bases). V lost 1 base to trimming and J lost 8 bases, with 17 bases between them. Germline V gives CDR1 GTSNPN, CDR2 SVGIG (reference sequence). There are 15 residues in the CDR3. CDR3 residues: CAWSGRGGAEEKLFF. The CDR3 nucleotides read TGTGCCTGGAGTGGCCGGGGGGGGGCAGAGGAAAAACTGTTTTTT.

CDR3: CATSRDRGSYNEQFF. The CDR3 nucleotides read TGTGCCACCAGCAGAGACAGGGGCTCCTACAATGAGCAGTTCTTC. The chain carries TRBV15 and TRBJ2-1, with D maybe TRBD1 (6 bases). This CDR3 spans 15 amino acids. Germline V gene sequence: CDR1 LNHNV, CDR2 YYDKDF (reference sequence). Trimming removed 0 bases from V and 0 bases from J, with 6 bases in between. The complete variable domain, with remaining parts taken from reference TRBV15 and TRBJ2-1, reads DAMVIQNPRYQVTQFGKPVTLSCSQTLNHNVMYWYQQKSSQAPKLLFHYYDKDFNNEADTPDNFQSRRPNTSFCFLDIRSPGLGDTAMYLCATSRDRGSYNEQFFGPGTRLTVL.

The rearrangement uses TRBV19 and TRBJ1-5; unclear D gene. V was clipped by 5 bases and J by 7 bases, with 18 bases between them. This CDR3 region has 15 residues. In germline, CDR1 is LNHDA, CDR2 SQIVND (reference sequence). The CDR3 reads CASSPIREFGQPQHF. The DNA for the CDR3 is TGTGCCAGTAGTCCAATAAGGGAGTTCGGACAGCCCCAGCATTTT.

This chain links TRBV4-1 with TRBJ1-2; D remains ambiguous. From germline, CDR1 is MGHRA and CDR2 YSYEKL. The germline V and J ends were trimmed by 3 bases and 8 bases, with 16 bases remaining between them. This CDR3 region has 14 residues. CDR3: CASSQPPGERGYTF. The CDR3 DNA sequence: TGCGCCAGCAGCCAGCCCCCTGGCGAAAGGGGCTACACCTTC.

CDR3 nucleotides: TGCGCCAGCAGGAAGGGGACAGGGGCCGGCTACACCTTC. It codes for CASRKGTGAGYTF. This chain uses TRBV10-2 with TRBJ1-2, with 10 bases matching TRBD1. Germline loops: CDR1 WSHSY, CDR2 SAAADI. CDR3 length: 13 amino acids. Germline trimming cut 6 bases from V and 8 bases from J; bases unmatched to any gene: 6.

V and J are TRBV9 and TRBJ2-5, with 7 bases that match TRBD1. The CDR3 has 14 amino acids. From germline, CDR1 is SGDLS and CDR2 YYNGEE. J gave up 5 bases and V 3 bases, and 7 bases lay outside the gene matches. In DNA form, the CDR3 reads TGTGCCAGCAGCGCAATGGACAGGAGTGAGACCCAGTACTTC. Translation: CASSAMDRSETQYF.

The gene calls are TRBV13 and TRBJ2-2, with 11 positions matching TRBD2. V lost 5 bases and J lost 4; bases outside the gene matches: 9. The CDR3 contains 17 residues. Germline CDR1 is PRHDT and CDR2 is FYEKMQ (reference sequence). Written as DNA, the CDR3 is TGTGCCAGCAGCCACCCGATAGCGGGGGGGAGCACCGGGGAGCTGTTTTTT. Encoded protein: CASSHPIAGGSTGELFF.

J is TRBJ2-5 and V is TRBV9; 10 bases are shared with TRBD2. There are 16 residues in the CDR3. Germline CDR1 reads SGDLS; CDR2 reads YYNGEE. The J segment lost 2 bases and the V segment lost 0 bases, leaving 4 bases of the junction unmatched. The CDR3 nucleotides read TGTGCCAGCAGCGTAGATCTAGCGGGAGTGCAAGAGACCCAGTACTTC. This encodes CASSVDLAGVQETQYF.

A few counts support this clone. Here the CDR3 reads CASSPGGTSLYEQYF. The CDR3 DNA follows: TGTGCCAGCTCACCAGGAGGGACTAGTCTTTACGAGCAGTACTTC. V is TRBV18 and J is TRBJ2-7; 8 nucleotides match TRBD2. Looked up from germline, CDR1 is KGHSH and CDR2 is LQKENI. V was clipped by 2 bases and J by 4 bases; unmatched bases: 7. This CDR3 spans 15 amino acids.